Shown below are 10 T cell receptor beta chains from a single sample sequenced in a study of Graves' ophthalmopathy and Graves' hyperthyroidism (dated by TCRdb to between 2017 and 2018). The sample was run on an Illumina HiSeq 2000. For repertoire sequencing, the TCR beta CDR3 regions were amplified from RNA transcripts. A first-round RT-PCR used HTBI primers with the Qiagen OneStep RT-PCR kit, followed by a second-round multiplex PCR, size selection and purification. The public sequencing data were trimmed at Q25 with fastp and processed into clonotypes with MiXCR by TCRdb, which kept only in-frame beta chains. Rows matching on CDR3 protein sequence are summarized as one entry with the most common DNA and genes. The sample table shows about 230,000 distinct CDR3 sequences, and 45% are seen once. In total, the top ten clones hold 40% to 55% of the sample. The material sequenced was peripheral blood. Receptors were obtained from an adult man with Graves' ophthalmopathy.

The chain carries TRBV10-3 and TRBJ2-7; 14 bases agree with TRBD2. Judging by the DNA end, TRBJ2-1 fits better; the J call may be wrong. Germline CDR1 ENHRY, CDR2 SYGVKD. This CDR3 has 14 amino acids. CDR3 region: CAISKGLAGDEQFF. CDR3 in DNA: TGTGCCATCAGTAAGGGACTAGCGGGAGATGAGCAGTTCTTC.

The chain has TRBV25-1 and TRBJ2-7; TRBD1 aligns across 8 bases. Looked up from germline, CDR1 is MGHDK and CDR2 is SYGVNS. The CDR3 runs 15 residues. V dropped 5 bases and J dropped 6; count of bases not matched to a gene: 12. In DNA, the CDR3 is TGTGCCAGCAGTTTAGGTCAGGGGGCGCGAGGCGAGCAGTACTTC. Residues: CASSLGQGARGEQYF.

This clonotype was counted between two and nine times. V is TRBV29-1 and J is TRBJ2-7; 12 bases are shared with TRBD2. The length of the CDR3 is 14 residues. Germline CDR1 reads SQVTM; CDR2 reads ANQGSEA. Trimming took 8 bases from V and 3 from J; bases not matched to a gene: 8. The DNA for the CDR3 is TGCAGCATCCGCGGGACTAGCGGGCTCTACGAGCAGTACTTC. Its translation is CSIRGTSGLYEQYF.

This clonotype turned up a few times. CDR3 sequence reads: CASSLAPGGAGGTGELFF. In DNA form, the CDR3 reads TGTGCCAGCAGCTTAGCGCCCGGTGGGGCAGGGGGCACCGGGGAGCTGTTTTTT. This chain joins TRBV7-2 and TRBJ2-2; 7 nucleotides align to TRBD1. CDR1 SGHTA and CDR2 FQGNSA come from the germline V gene. The CDR3 sequence is 18 residues long. The V gene end was trimmed by 0 bases and the J gene end by 4 bases; junction bases not matched to a gene: 11. Filled out from reference TRBV7-2 and TRBJ2-2, the complete variable domain reads GAGVSQSPSNKVTEKGKDVELRCDPISGHTALYWYRQSLGQGLEFLIYFQGNSAPDKSGLPSDRFSAERTGGSVSTLTIQRTQQEDSAVYLCASSLAPGGAGGTGELFFGEGSRLTVL.

The V gene is TRBV7-8, the J gene TRBJ1-5; tentatively, D is TRBD1 (6 bases). V dropped 5 bases and J dropped 4 bases, with 15 bases sitting between them. The CDR3 covers 15 residues. The V gene's germline CDR1 is SGHVS and CDR2 FQNEAQ. The CDR3 sequence: CASSEGGPTNQPQHF. The CDR3 bases are TGTGCCAGCAGCGAGGGGGGACCGACTAATCAGCCCCAGCATTTT. The full variable domain, with the rest looked up from reference TRBV7-8 and TRBJ1-5, is GAGVSQSPRYKVAKRGQDVALRCDPISGHVSLFWYQQALGQGPEFLTYFQNEAQLDKSGLPSDRFFAERPEGSVSTLKIQRTQQEDSAVYLCASSEGGPTNQPQHFGDGTRLSIL.

This chain links TRBV28 with TRBJ1-2, with 12 bases matching TRBD1. The CDR3 length is 15 residues. Germline-derived CDR1 and CDR2 are MDHEN and SYDVKM. The V gene end was trimmed by 6 bases and the J gene end by 7 bases; junction bases not matched to a gene: 9. This chain's CDR3 is CASRTPGQGALGYTF. The CDR3 region has the DNA TGTGCCAGCAGGACTCCGGGACAGGGGGCGCTTGGCTACACCTTC.

The V and J genes are TRBV7-9 and TRBJ2-3; TRBD1 agrees at 11 bases. From germline, CDR1 is SEHNR and CDR2 FQNEAQ (reference sequence). J was trimmed by 0 bases and V by 4 bases; bases with no gene match: 6. CDR3 length: 17 amino acids. CDR3 coding DNA: TGTGCCAGCAGCTACCCGGGGGACAGGGGGAGCACAGATACGCAGTATTTT. Protein product: CASSYPGDRGSTDTQYF.

This clonotype occurred once. The rearrangement uses TRBV9 and TRBJ1-6, with 9 bases fitting TRBD1. This CDR3 is 18 amino acids long. The V gene's germline CDR1 is SGDLS and CDR2 YYNGEE. The junction had 8 bases not matched to a gene; V was cut back by 4 bases and J by 0 bases. CDR3 in DNA: TGTGCCAGCAGCTTGACAGGGGGACCAAGCTCCTATAATTCACCCCTCCACTTT. Its protein is CASSLTGGPSSYNSPLHF.

With respect to this clonotype: The junction departs from the called germline gene at one end, perhaps through a read error. The chain joins TRBV10-3 to TRBJ2-2; TRBD2 aligns across 7 bases. The CDR3 runs 14 residues. Germline V gene lookup returns CDR1 ENHRY and CDR2 SYGVKD. CDR3 nucleotide sequence: TGTGCCAGCAGTGACAGCGGGACCCCCGGGGAGCTGTTTTTT. As protein: CASSDSGTPGELFF.

This clonotype appeared many times. V usage is TRBV13 and J usage is TRBJ2-7; D unclear. Germline V gene sequence: CDR1 PRHDT, CDR2 FYEKMQ (reference sequence). The CDR3 consists of 12 residues. With 2 bases removed from V and 3 bases from J, the gap between germline ends came to 5 bases. For the CDR3, the DNA is TGTGCCAGCAGCTTACAGCTCTACGAGCAGTACTTC. This translates into CASSLQLYEQYF.